This record concerns one T cell receptor beta chain sequence. The length of the CDR3 is 13 residues. V trimming: 3 bases; J trimming: 6 bases; junction bases outside the gene matches: 5. Germline-derived CDR1 and CDR2 are SGHRS and YFSETQ. Some clones are missing from TCRdb's copy, which holds only in-frame ones; the method was immunoSEQ multiplex PCR. The sample records approximately 70,000 clones, approximately 92% being singletons. The receptor's source is a middle-aged man with rheumatoid arthritis. The sequenced sample was PBMCs. The rearrangement uses TRBV5-1 and TRBJ2-7; TRBD1 matches 8 bases. CDR3 nucleotides: TGCGCCAGCAGCTCGACAGGGGTGGTCGAGCAGTACTTC. Encoded protein: CASSSTGVVEQYF. Drawing the rest from reference TRBV5-1 and TRBJ2-7, the complete variable domain is KAGVTQTPRYLIKTRGQQVTLSCSPISGHRSVSWYQQTPGQGLQFLFEYFSETQRNKGNFPGRFSGRQFSNSRSEMNVSTLELGDSALYLCASSSTGVVEQYFGPGTRLTVT.